The text below deals with one TCR beta chain. These data are taken from a study of blood T cell repertoires in COVID-19. At the level of the study: Samples taken during acute and convalescent COVID-19 were collected in the United States, Italy and Spain. PBMCs, B-cell-depleted T cells, or T cells provided the cDNA or gDNA that made up the material.

Per the original data handling: By means of reference gene primer amplification, nucleated cell counts were estimated. Data came from immunoSEQ multiplex PCR; TCRdb stores just in-frame clones and leaves some out. For V, J and clone size, that table is used; D and trimming come from the DNA. Among around 69,000 clones listed, around 83% were seen once. V was pared by 8 bases and J by 4 bases, with 12 bases between. CDR1 is SGHAT and CDR2 is FQNNGV in the germline V gene. This CDR3 comprises 14 residues. The receptor comes from a middle-aged man with active COVID-19. What was sequenced was peripheral blood. V is TRBV11-2 and J is TRBJ2-6; a possible D gene is TRBD1 (7 bases). CDR3: CASGGGLGANVLTF. For the CDR3, the DNA is TGTGCCAGCGGAGGGGGCTTGGGGGCCAACGTCCTGACTTTC.